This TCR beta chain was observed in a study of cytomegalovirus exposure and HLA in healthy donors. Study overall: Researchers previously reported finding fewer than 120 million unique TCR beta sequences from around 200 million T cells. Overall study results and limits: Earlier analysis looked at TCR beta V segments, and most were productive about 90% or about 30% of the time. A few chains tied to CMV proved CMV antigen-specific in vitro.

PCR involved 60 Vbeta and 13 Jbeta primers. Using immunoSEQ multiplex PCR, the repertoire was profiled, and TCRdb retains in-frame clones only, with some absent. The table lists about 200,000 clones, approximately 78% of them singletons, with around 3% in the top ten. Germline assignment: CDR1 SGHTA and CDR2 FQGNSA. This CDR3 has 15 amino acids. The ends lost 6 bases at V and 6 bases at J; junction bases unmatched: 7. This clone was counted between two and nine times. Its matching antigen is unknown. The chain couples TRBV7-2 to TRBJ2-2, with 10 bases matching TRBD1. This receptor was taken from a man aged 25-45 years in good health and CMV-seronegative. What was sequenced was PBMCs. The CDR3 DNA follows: TGTGCCAGCAGTCTCCGGGACAGGGGACCCGGGGAGCTGTTTTTT. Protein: CASSLRDRGPGELFF.